The next 6 T cell receptor beta chains were all read from a single sample in a study of blood T cell repertoires in COVID-19. The table came from immunoSEQ multiplex PCR; TCRdb's copy has only in-frame clones and leaves some out. The sample contains 120,000 or so clones, about 88% of which appear only once. What was sequenced was peripheral blood. Every receptor here comes from a woman between 45 and 65 years old with acute or convalescent COVID-19.

This chain connects TRBV2 to TRBJ2-1; 7 positions agree with TRBD1. Germline V gene lookup returns CDR1 SNHLY and CDR2 FYNNEI. The CDR3 is 14 residues long. The V gene end was trimmed by 4 bases and the J gene end by 7 bases; junction bases not matched to a gene: 7. In nucleotides, the CDR3 is TGTGCCAGCAGTGGCCCCAGGGGGAAGAATGAGCAGTTCTTC. Its protein product is CASSGPRGKNEQFF.

The chain uses TRBV19 and TRBJ1-5; 10 positions agree with TRBD1. The CDR3 covers 15 residues. The V gene end was trimmed by 8 bases and the J gene end by 3 bases; junction bases not matched to a gene: 7. In germline, CDR1 is LNHDA, CDR2 SQIVND (reference sequence). CDR3 nucleotide sequence: TGTGCCAGTGGACCGGGACAGGGGCCCAATCAGCCCCAGCATTTT. Encoded protein: CASGPGQGPNQPQHF.

This clone was seen once. The CDR3 is CAISTSGVGELFF. The CDR3 DNA follows: TGTGCCATCTCGACTAGCGGGGTGGGGGAGCTGTTTTTT. The V gene is TRBV6-6, the J gene TRBJ2-2; 11 bases are shared with TRBD2. The CDR3 extends over 13 amino acids. J was trimmed by 8 bases and V by 10 bases; bases with no gene match: 6. Germline loops: CDR1 MNHNY, CDR2 SVGAGI (reference sequence).

The gene calls are TRBV18 and TRBJ1-5; D uncertain. The V end lost 0 bases, the J end lost 1 base, and 10 bases lay between the germline ends. The germline gives CDR1 KGHSH, CDR2 LQKENI. The CDR3 totals 16 residues. CDR3 region: CASSPPGPASNQPQHF. The CDR3 nucleotides are TGTGCCAGCTCACCACCGGGCCCGGCAAGCAATCAGCCCCAGCATTTT.

This clone was seen once. The chain is built from TRBV5-6 and TRBJ1-2; possible D gene TRBD1, 6 bases. The germline V gene has CDR1 SGHDT and CDR2 YYEEEE. CDR3 size: 14 residues. The V gene lost 2 bases and the J gene lost 6 bases, with 14 bases spanning the gap. CDR3 loop: CASSFTGRSDGYTF. As DNA, the CDR3 is TGTGCCAGCAGCTTTACAGGGAGAAGTGATGGCTACACCTTC. The full variable domain, completed using reference TRBV5-6 and TRBJ1-2, is DAGVTQSPTHLIKTRGQQVTLRCSPKSGHDTVSWYQQALGQGPQFIFQYYEEEERQRGNFPDRFSGHQFPNYSSELNVNALLLGDSALYLCASSFTGRSDGYTFGSGTRLTVV.

The chain links TRBV6-5 to TRBJ1-5, with D perhaps TRBD1 (5 bases). The CDR3 has 12 residues. The germline V gene encodes CDR1 MNHEY and CDR2 SVGAGI. V lost 5 bases and J lost 15, with 17 bases in between. As DNA, the CDR3 is TGTGCCAGCAGTAACCAAAACAGGCGCCGGCATTTT. Translation gives CASSNQNRRRHF.